The 13 T cell receptor beta chains below were found in one sample sequenced in a study of blood T cell repertoires in COVID-19. The table came from immunoSEQ multiplex PCR; TCRdb's copy has only in-frame clones and leaves some out. Counted here are approximately 190,000 clones, about 88% occurring once; the ten biggest clones make up roughly 2.2%. Sequenced: peripheral blood. Every receptor here comes from a man in his sixties or seventies with active or convalescent COVID-19.

This chain connects TRBV29-1 to TRBJ2-1, with D possibly being TRBD2 (7 bases). Germline V lookup: CDR1 SQVTM, CDR2 ANQGSEA. The V and J ends lost 3 bases and 13 bases respectively, with 16 bases between them. The CDR3 loop spans 12 amino acids. The CDR3 sequence: CSVERGGLLQFF. The CDR3 region has the DNA TGCAGCGTTGAGAGGGGGGGGTTATTACAGTTCTTC.

This clone was seen a single time. V gene TRBV6-5 combines with J gene TRBJ2-7, with 9 bases that match TRBD1. Germline V gene lookup returns CDR1 MNHEY and CDR2 SVGAGI. After removal of 3 bases from V and 8 bases from J, the junction contained 11 bases not matched to a gene. The CDR3 sequence is 15 residues long. CDR3 nucleotides: TGTGCCAGCAGTTATTCGGGACAGGGTAATTCCCAGCAGTACTTC. Protein product: CASSYSGQGNSQQYF.

The rearrangement joins TRBV28 to TRBJ1-2; 9 nucleotides align to TRBD1. The V segment lost 2 bases and the J segment 7 bases; nucleotides outside the gene matches: 11. The CDR3 runs to 16 residues. Germline V gives CDR1 MDHEN, CDR2 SYDVKM. DNA for the CDR3: TGTGCCAGCAGTTTAGAAACAGGGGGCCTTTTGTCTGGCTACACCTTC. Amino acids: CASSLETGGLLSGYTF.

J is TRBJ1-1 and V is TRBV29-1; 9 bases are shared with TRBD1. Germline loops: CDR1 SQVTM, CDR2 ANQGSEA. The junction had 4 bases not matched to a gene; V was cut back by 5 bases and J by 3 bases. This CDR3 contains 13 residues. The DNA for the CDR3 is TGCAGCGTTTACAGGGGGCTGGACACTGAAGCTTTCTTT. Amino acids: CSVYRGLDTEAFF.

The chain recombines TRBV4-3 with TRBJ1-2; D is uncertain. The germline V gene encodes CDR1 LGHNA and CDR2 YSLEER. The CDR3 consists of 13 residues. The V end lost 1 base, the J end lost 6 bases, and 9 bases lay between the germline ends. CDR3 nucleotides: TGCGCCAGCAGCCAAGCCCCGGAGGATGGCTACACCTTC. Residues: CASSQAPEDGYTF.

This clone was seen more than once but under ten times. V usage is TRBV5-4 and J usage is TRBJ2-1, with 9 bases lining up with TRBD2. CDR3 length: 15 amino acids. Germline CDR1 is SGHNT and CDR2 is YYREEE (reference sequence). The J segment lost 10 bases and the V segment lost 2 bases, leaving 10 bases of the junction unmatched. The chain's CDR3 is CASSFASSGIGEQFF. CDR3 DNA sequence: TGTGCCAGCAGCTTTGCTTCTAGCGGGATCGGCGAGCAGTTCTTC.

The chain recombines TRBV9 with TRBJ2-1, with D maybe TRBD2 (7 bases). Germline values: CDR1 SGDLS, CDR2 YYNGEE. The CDR3 is 16 amino acids. Trimming removed 6 bases at V and 5 bases at J, with 21 bases between. The DNA for the CDR3 is TGTGCCAGCACCCCGATGGGGGGGGCAGGGGACAATGAGCAGTTCTTC. As protein: CASTPMGGAGDNEQFF.

A remark on this clone: The identical CDR3 is also encoded by other nucleotide sequences in the sample. The rearrangement joins TRBV9 to TRBJ2-3; 8 bases are shared with TRBD2. CDR3 length equals 12 residues. Germline CDR1 reads SGDLS; CDR2 reads YYNGEE. The J segment lost 6 bases and the V segment lost 3 bases, leaving 0 bases of the junction unmatched. This CDR3 is CASSAGGDTQYF. The CDR3, as DNA: TGTGCCAGCAGCGCGGGGGGGGATACGCAGTATTTT. The full variable domain, completed using reference TRBV9 and TRBJ2-3, is DSGVTQTPKHLITATGQRVTLRCSPRSGDLSVYWYQQSLDQGLQFLIQYYNGEERAKGNILERFSAQQFPDLHSELNLSSLELGDSALYFCASSAGGDTQYFGPGTRLTVL.

This clone came up a few times. This sequence joins TRBV24-1 and TRBJ1-2; 8 bases are shared with TRBD1. The V gene end was trimmed by 9 bases and the J gene end by 9 bases; junction bases not matched to a gene: 11. This CDR3 has 13 amino acids. Germline values: CDR1 KGHDR, CDR2 SFDVKD. The DNA for the CDR3 is TGTGCCACCGATAACAGGACAGGGCCGAGCTACACCTTC. Translating gives CATDNRTGPSYTF.

V usage is TRBV27 and J usage is TRBJ1-2; 7 positions agree with TRBD1. This CDR3 is 15 amino acids long. V trimming: 0 bases; J trimming: 4 bases; junction bases outside the gene matches: 5. Germline lookup yields CDR1 MNHEY and CDR2 SMNVEV (reference sequence). The CDR3, as DNA: TGTGCCAGCAGTTTATCCCGACAGGGCACCTATGGCTACACCTTC. Protein sequence: CASSLSRQGTYGYTF.

The J gene is TRBJ2-5, the V gene TRBV5-5; D perhaps matches TRBD1 (5 bases). The CDR3 totals 19 residues. Trimming removed 6 bases at V and 0 bases at J, with 27 bases between. The V gene's germline CDR1 is SGHKS and CDR2 YYEKEE (reference sequence). This chain's CDR3 is CASNKPGSRYPEYQETQYF. CDR3 bases: TGTGCCAGCAACAAACCAGGGTCACGATATCCCGAGTACCAAGAGACCCAGTACTTC.

The chain carries TRBV18 and TRBJ1-5; D gene uncertain. Per the germline V gene, CDR1 is KGHSH and CDR2 is LQKENI. V was trimmed by 3 bases and J by 0 bases, leaving 6 bases between them. The CDR3 contains 14 residues. CDR3 DNA: TGTGCCAGCTCACCGACAATTAGCAATCAGCCCCAGCATTTT. The encoded protein is CASSPTISNQPQHF.

The gene calls are TRBV24-1 and TRBJ1-2; D not certain. The V gene's germline CDR1 is KGHDR and CDR2 SFDVKD. V was pared by 0 bases and J by 2 bases, with 6 bases between. The length of the CDR3 is 14 residues. The CDR3 DNA follows: TGTGCCACCAGTGATTTGTCTGGCAACTATGGCTACACCTTC. It translates to CATSDLSGNYGYTF.